This is a list of T cell receptor beta chains from one sample in a study of T cells in Graves' hyperthyroidism and ophthalmopathy. TCRdb ran MiXCR on the multiplex PCR reads and lists one entry per CDR3 protein. The top ten hold around a quarter of the sample, which has approximately 360,000 distinct CDR3 sequences, 15% to 19% seen once. Sequencing was performed on blood. The receptors were sampled from a woman aged 18-29 years with Graves' hyperthyroidism that later progressed to Graves' ophthalmopathy. The CDR3 runs from the conserved cysteine through the conserved F or W. A D gene is named only where the DNA matches it firmly. For some rows the clone size is stated as once, few or many, or as a class when expanded; others skip it.

CDR3 protein: CASSERGTTYEQYF
V gene: TRBV9
clone size: many
D gene: -

CDR3 protein: CAISEPKTGVRETQYF
V gene: TRBV10-3
clone size: -
D gene: TRBD1

CDR3 protein: CASSEGYRGDTIYF
V gene: TRBV2
clone size: many
D gene: TRBD1

CDR3 protein: CASSIFASYEQYF
V gene: TRBV19
clone size: few
D gene: -

CDR3 protein: CASSVDVSGNTIYF
V gene: TRBV5-1
clone size: -
D gene: -

CDR3 protein: CASSLTEGEQYF
V gene: TRBV11-2
clone size: many
D gene: -

CDR3 protein: CSALAGLAYNEQFF
V gene: TRBV20-1
clone size: few
D gene: TRBD2

CDR3 protein: CASSLRLAGVKKDEQYF
V gene: TRBV7-9
clone size: few
D gene: TRBD2

CDR3 protein: CASSFRGYEQFF
V gene: TRBV7-9
clone size: few
D gene: -

CDR3 protein: CASSYSVMRSNEKLFF
V gene: TRBV6-5
clone size: many
D gene: -

CDR3 protein: CSVRLAEPTYNEQFF
V gene: TRBV29-1
clone size: -
D gene: TRBD2

CDR3 protein: CASSLAYGRGSYEQYF
V gene: TRBV7-9
clone size: many
D gene: -

CDR3 protein: CSAIYNEQFF
V gene: TRBV20-1
clone size: many
D gene: -

CDR3 protein: CASSQLTGANEKLFF
V gene: TRBV6-1
clone size: -
D gene: -

CDR3 protein: CASSQDIGTQEGYTF
V gene: TRBV3-1
clone size: few
D gene: -

CDR3 protein: CASSRRTSGFQETQYF
V gene: TRBV27
clone size: few
D gene: TRBD2

CDR3 protein: CASSYQTAGVYEQYF
V gene: TRBV11-2
clone size: many
D gene: TRBD2

CDR3 protein: CASIRRFGGSETQYF
V gene: TRBV2
clone size: many
D gene: -

CDR3 protein: CASSLQLAGYNEQFF
V gene: TRBV3-1
clone size: many
D gene: TRBD2

CDR3 protein: CASSRRDSNSPLHF
V gene: TRBV5-4
clone size: -
D gene: TRBD1

CDR3 protein: CASSQDTQSSYNEQFF
V gene: TRBV4-2
clone size: -
D gene: -

CDR3 protein: CSARRGQAAYNEQFF
V gene: TRBV20-1
clone size: -
D gene: -

CDR3 protein: CASSQSADNEQFF
V gene: TRBV16
clone size: few
D gene: -

CDR3 protein: CATSRDLTETQYF
V gene: TRBV15
clone size: many
D gene: -

CDR3 protein: CASRKGQSNQPQHF
V gene: TRBV27
clone size: many
D gene: TRBD1

CDR3 protein: CASSSPITGDPHYEQYF
V gene: TRBV7-9
clone size: -
D gene: TRBD1

CDR3 protein: CASSQEFGTSASSYNEQFF
V gene: TRBV4-1
clone size: many
D gene: TRBD2

CDR3 protein: CSATNLAGAYEQYF
V gene: TRBV20-1
clone size: many
D gene: TRBD2

CDR3 protein: CASSYQGTGAPPLNTEAFF
V gene: TRBV6-5
clone size: -
D gene: TRBD1

CDR3 protein: CASSFPRASRPPGDEQFF
V gene: TRBV7-9
clone size: many
D gene: -

CDR3 protein: CASSYSERNGEKLFF
V gene: TRBV6-7
clone size: few
D gene: -

CDR3 protein: CATQSPGARAEAFF
V gene: TRBV6-1
clone size: many
D gene: -

CDR3 protein: CASSLSGDEQFF
V gene: TRBV27
clone size: -
D gene: -

CDR3 protein: CASSHRGRLAGVRNEQFF
V gene: TRBV4-1
clone size: few
D gene: TRBD2

CDR3 protein: CASSHSGRYNEQFF
V gene: TRBV19
clone size: -
D gene: TRBD2